This is a list of T cell receptor beta chains from one sample in a study of spatial heterogeneity in lung cancer. TCRdb analysed the 5' RACE reads with MiXCR anew, one entry per CDR3 protein. Among some 1,700 distinct CDR3 sequences, under 20% were seen once, and the ten largest hold about 51%. The input for sequencing was PBMCs, taken at follow-up. The receptors come from a male donor with early-stage non-small cell lung cancer. The CDR3 runs from the conserved cysteine through the conserved F or W. Fields, in order: J gene, CDR3 length, clone size, V gene, D gene, CDR3 protein, CDR3 DNA. The D gene is left open where the match is weak. Part of the rows lack a size; the others show once, few, many or a class for expanded clones.

J: TRBJ2-1; length: 13; size: many; V: TRBV20-1; D: TRBD2; CDR3: CSVLAGGRSGQFF; DNA: TGCAGTGTTTTAGCGGGGGGGCGCTCTGGGCAGTTCTTC
J: TRBJ2-7; length: 12; size: once; V: TRBV28; D: .; CDR3: CASSGLRGQQYF; DNA: TGTGCCAGCAGCGGACTACGGGGGCAGCAGTACTTC
J: TRBJ2-3; length: 16; size: many; V: TRBV6-1; D: .; CDR3: CASSEAGQGAGDTQYF; DNA: TGTGCCAGCAGTGAGGCCGGCCAAGGGGCGGGAGATACGCAGTATTTT
J: TRBJ2-5; length: 14; size: medium-sized; V: TRBV7-7; D: .; CDR3: CASSPTTGEETQYF; DNA: TGTGCTAGCAGCCCAACCACGGGGGAAGAGACCCAGTACTTC
J: TRBJ2-5; length: 14; size: many; V: TRBV6-2/TRBV6-3; D: .; CDR3: CASTQRRGGETQYF; DNA: TGTGCCAGCACCCAAAGGCGGGGAGGAGAGACCCAGTACTTC
J: TRBJ2-5; length: 15; size: many; V: TRBV7-9; D: TRBD2; CDR3: CASRGLAGARETQYF; DNA: TGTGCCAGCAGGGGACTAGCGGGGGCCCGGGAGACCCAGTACTTC
J: TRBJ2-1; length: 17; size: medium-sized; V: TRBV24-1; D: TRBD2; CDR3: CATSDFLERGPYNEQFF; DNA: TGTGCCACCAGTGATTTCTTAGAGCGGGGGCCCTACAATGAGCAGTTCTTC
J: TRBJ2-1; length: 14; size: few; V: TRBV11-2; D: .; CDR3: CASSSFRDHPSQFF; DNA: TGTGCCAGCAGCTCCTTCCGGGACCACCCGTCGCAGTTCTTC
J: TRBJ2-1; length: 15; size: large; V: TRBV20-1; D: TRBD2; CDR3: CSAGTSGGTLGEQFF; DNA: TGCAGTGCCGGGACTAGCGGGGGGACACTGGGTGAGCAGTTCTTC
J: TRBJ2-2; length: 15; size: many; V: TRBV5-4; D: TRBD1; CDR3: CASSFGTGETGELFF; DNA: TGTGCCAGCAGCTTTGGGACAGGGGAAACCGGGGAGCTGTTTTTT
J: TRBJ1-2; length: 14; size: many; V: TRBV5-4; D: .; CDR3: CASSPPTAGNGYTF; DNA: TGTGCCAGCAGCCCCCCGACAGCCGGGAATGGCTACACCTTC
J: TRBJ2-4; length: 14; size: many; V: TRBV20-1; D: .; CDR3: CSARAQGSKNIQYF; DNA: TGCAGTGCTAGAGCCCAGGGATCCAAAAACATTCAGTACTTC
J: TRBJ2-2; length: 17; size: medium-sized; V: TRBV7-9; D: .; CDR3: CASSLLSFSEETGELFF; DNA: TGTGCCAGCAGCTTATTGTCGTTCTCGGAGGAGACCGGGGAGCTGTTTTTT
J: TRBJ1-1; length: 13; size: .; V: TRBV7-2; D: TRBD1; CDR3: CASSPQTGYVAFF; DNA: TGTGCCAGCAGCCCCCAGACAGGGTATGTAGCTTTCTTT
J: TRBJ2-5; length: 16; size: many; V: TRBV7-2; D: TRBD2; CDR3: CASSLVLAGPQETQYF; DNA: TGTGCCAGCAGCTTAGTGCTAGCGGGGCCTCAAGAGACCCAGTACTTC
J: TRBJ1-2; length: 15; size: hyperexpanded; V: TRBV20-1; D: .; CDR3: CSARDQVKANYGYTF; DNA: TGCAGTGCTAGGGATCAAGTCAAAGCTAACTATGGCTACACCTTC
J: TRBJ2-3; length: 15; size: medium-sized; V: TRBV3-1; D: .; CDR3: CASSRRGPRTDTQYF; DNA: TGTGCCAGCAGCCGACGGGGCCCAAGGACAGATACGCAGTATTTT
J: TRBJ2-7; length: 16; size: many; V: TRBV4-3; D: TRBD1; CDR3: CASSQEVWTGAYEQYF; DNA: TGCGCCAGCAGCCAAGAGGTTTGGACAGGGGCCTACGAGCAGTACTTC
J: TRBJ1-2; length: 14; size: many; V: TRBV6-2/TRBV6-3; D: .; CDR3: CASSPFGPAGGYTF; DNA: TGTGCCAGCAGTCCCTTCGGACCGGCGGGTGGCTACACCTTC
J: TRBJ1-1; length: 15; size: medium-sized; V: TRBV16; D: .; CDR3: CASSHRQGKNTEAFF; DNA: TGTGCCAGCAGCCATAGGCAGGGAAAGAACACTGAAGCTTTCTTT
J: TRBJ2-3; length: 12; size: medium-sized; V: TRBV6-1; D: .; CDR3: CASGPRTDTQYF; DNA: TGTGCCAGCGGGCCGCGGACAGATACGCAGTATTTT
J: TRBJ2-7; length: 14; size: .; V: TRBV5-1; D: .; CDR3: CASSLDRATYEQYF; DNA: TGCGCCAGCAGCTTGGACAGGGCCACCTACGAGCAGTACTTC
J: TRBJ2-7; length: 13; size: medium-sized; V: TRBV12-3/TRBV12-4; D: TRBD1; CDR3: CASRQGGGYEQYF; DNA: TGTGCCTCACGACAGGGTGGAGGCTACGAGCAGTACTTC
J: TRBJ1-1; length: 13; size: .; V: TRBV5-1; D: .; CDR3: CASSLAHNTEAFF; DNA: TGCGCCAGCAGCTTGGCTCATAACACTGAAGCTTTCTTT
J: TRBJ2-1; length: 15; size: .; V: TRBV7-6; D: .; CDR3: CASSPSGVTYNEQFF; DNA: TGTGCCAGCAGCCCGTCAGGGGTCACCTACAATGAGCAGTTCTTC
J: TRBJ1-2; length: 13; size: many; V: TRBV7-3; D: .; CDR3: CASSFGGGGGYTF; DNA: TGTGCCAGCAGCTTCGGGGGTGGAGGTGGCTACACCTTC
J: TRBJ2-1; length: 15; size: medium-sized; V: TRBV15; D: TRBD2; CDR3: CATSAHTFGGNEQFF; DNA: TGTGCCACCAGCGCCCATACTTTCGGGGGGAATGAGCAGTTCTTC
J: TRBJ1-1; length: 14; size: once; V: TRBV7-2; D: TRBD1; CDR3: CASSPRQGGTEAFF; DNA: TGTGCCAGCAGCCCAAGACAGGGCGGCACTGAAGCTTTCTTT
J: TRBJ1-2; length: 15; size: many; V: TRBV27; D: TRBD1; CDR3: CASSGTGTGSYGYTF; DNA: TGTGCCAGCAGCGGAACCGGGACAGGGAGCTATGGCTACACCTTC
J: TRBJ1-4; length: 17; size: .; V: TRBV5-6; D: .; CDR3: CASSFGGDYATNEKLFF; DNA: TGTGCCAGCAGCTTTGGTGGGGACTATGCAACTAATGAAAAACTGTTTTTT